These T cell receptor beta chains were read from a single sample in a study of technical replicates of blood from a handful of donors. Assay: immunoSEQ multiplex PCR; the TCRdb copy retains only in-frame clones and omits some. The sample has 60,000 or so clones, roughly 89% seen once; the top ten hold about 5.5%. The specimen sequenced was PBMCs. These receptors all stem from a human donor in good health. Some clones in this sample may be carry-over from other donors' samples. Each CDR3 is given without its conserved first and last residue.

J	V	CDR3
TRBJ2-5	TRBV2	AGQREKETQY
TRBJ2-5	TRBV7-2	ASRRTTQETQY
TRBJ1-1	TRBV27	ASSFRLGTGVSRTEAF
TRBJ1-3	TRBV2	ASSYRGSGNTIY
TRBJ2-1	TRBV6-5	ASTSGVPYNEQF
TRBJ1-1	TRBV14	ASSQDRGTEAF
TRBJ2-2	TRBV2	ASRAGGGTGELF
TRBJ1-2	TRBV19	ASSIADRGQYGYT
TRBJ2-7	TRBV6-5	ASRVSRGTYEQY
TRBJ2-2	TRBV2	ASRGLAGAGELF